Listed here are 30 T cell receptor beta chains from one sample, sequenced in a study of blood T cell repertoires in COVID-19. Assay used: immunoSEQ multiplex PCR; TCRdb lists only in-frame clones, some missing. The sample has roughly 360,000 clones, 81% seen once. The sequencing input was peripheral blood. Receptors were obtained from a human donor with acute or convalescent COVID-19. The donor label of this sample is uncertain.

The V gene is TRBV28, the J gene TRBJ1-5, with TRBD1 identical over 7 bases. Germline CDR1 is MDHEN and CDR2 is SYDVKM. This CDR3 has 14 amino acids. V was clipped by 7 bases and J by 2 bases; unmatched bases: 5. CDR3 protein: CASNRGRGNQPQHF. DNA of the CDR3: TGTGCCAGCAACAGGGGTAGGGGCAATCAGCCCCAGCATTTT.

The chain joins TRBV4-2 to TRBJ1-5; possibly TRBD1 for D (6 bases). Germline CDR1 LGHNA, CDR2 YNFKEQ. Between the trimmed V and J ends, which lost 6 bases and 2 bases, there was a span of 11 bases. There are 14 residues in the CDR3. This chain's CDR3 is CASSTRGGNQPQHF. In DNA, the CDR3 is TGTGCCAGCAGTACCAGGGGTGGCAATCAGCCCCAGCATTTT.

Only one count was recorded for this clone. The V and J genes are TRBV19 and TRBJ1-5; D remains ambiguous. The CDR3 is made up of 15 amino acids. With 3 bases removed from V and 4 bases from J, the gap between germline ends came to 13 bases. The germline CDR1 and CDR2 sequences are LNHDA and SQIVND (reference sequence). The CDR3 region is CASSIVQTKNQPQHF. The CDR3 nucleotides read TGTGCCAGTAGTATCGTACAGACGAAAAATCAGCCCCAGCATTTT.

This clone was seen a handful of times. The J gene is TRBJ1-2, the V gene TRBV5-1, with D possibly matching TRBD1 (5 bases). Germline CDR1 is SGHRS and CDR2 is YFSETQ. The CDR3 totals 15 residues. Trimming cost V 0 bases and J 0 bases, with 9 bases left between them. CDR3 sequence: CASSLEGRPNYGYTF. The DNA for the CDR3 is TGCGCCAGCAGCTTGGAGGGGAGGCCTAACTATGGCTACACCTTC.

The table lists this clone with a count of one. The chain joins TRBV19 to TRBJ1-1; TRBD1 matches 7 bases. After removal of 7 bases from V and 1 base from J, the junction contained 15 bases not matched to a gene. The V gene's germline CDR1 is LNHDA and CDR2 SQIVND (reference sequence). The CDR3 sequence is 17 residues long. This chain's CDR3 is CASKRWDRGQRNTEAFF. In DNA form, the CDR3 reads TGTGCCAGTAAGAGGTGGGACCGGGGACAGCGGAACACTGAAGCTTTCTTT. The full variable domain, in which reference TRBV19 and TRBJ1-1 provide the parts outside the CDR3, is DGGITQSPKYLFRKEGQNVTLSCEQNLNHDAMYWYRQDPGQGLRLIYYSQIVNDFQKGDIAEGYSVSREKKESFPLTVTSAQKNPTAFYLCASKRWDRGQRNTEAFFGQGTRLTVV.

The rearrangement joins TRBV6-5 to TRBJ1-2; a weak D match, TRBD1 (5 bases). CDR1 and CDR2 (germline): MNHEY, SVGAGI. V lost 5 bases to trimming and J lost 4 bases, with 8 bases between them. The CDR3 extends over 12 amino acids. In DNA, the CDR3 is TGTGCCAGCAGTCAGGGCCTCTATGGCTACACCTTC. Protein sequence: CASSQGLYGYTF.

A few counts support this clone. This chain uses TRBV27 with TRBJ2-7, with TRBD1 identical over 7 bases. The CDR3 has 15 amino acids. The J segment lost 3 bases and the V segment lost 5 bases, leaving 10 bases of the junction unmatched. CDR1 MNHEY and CDR2 SMNVEV come from the germline V gene (reference sequence). In DNA, the CDR3 is TGTGCCAGCAGTCTAGACCGACAGGGACGCTACGAGCAGTACTTC. Its protein product is CASSLDRQGRYEQYF.

The chain combines TRBV29-1 with TRBJ1-4; perhaps TRBD1 as D (6 bases). From germline, CDR1 is SQVTM and CDR2 ANQGSEA. The V end was cut by 2 bases, the J end by 12 bases, with 22 bases between. This CDR3 region has 15 residues. CDR3: CSVEKRGGGGPELFF. In nucleotides, the CDR3 is TGCAGCGTTGAAAAGAGAGGGGGTGGCGGGCCTGAACTGTTTTTT. The full variable domain, its missing parts supplied by reference TRBV29-1 and TRBJ1-4, is SAVISQKPSRDICQRGTSLTIQCQVDSQVTMMFWYRQQPGQSLTLIATANQGSEATYESGFVIDKFPISRPNLTFSTLTVSNMSPEDSSIYLCSVEKRGGGGPELFFGSGTQLSVL.

The chain carries TRBV19 and TRBJ1-5; D unresolved. In germline, CDR1 is LNHDA, CDR2 SQIVND (reference sequence). The CDR3 runs to 13 residues. V was trimmed by 6 bases and J by 7 bases, leaving 13 bases between them. CDR3 in DNA: TGTGCCAGTAGAACTTCTCTCAGGCAGCCCCAGCATTTT. Translated, it gives CASRTSLRQPQHF.

This chain uses TRBV30 with TRBJ1-6; 7 bases are shared with TRBD1. CDR1 and CDR2 (germline): GTSNPN, SVGIG (reference sequence). There are 16 residues in the CDR3. V dropped 2 bases and J dropped 7; count of bases not matched to a gene: 11. The CDR3 loop is CAWSRLGGTENSPLHF. The CDR3 region has the DNA TGTGCCTGGAGTCGCCTAGGAGGGACAGAGAATTCACCCCTCCACTTT.

The rearrangement uses TRBV6-5 and TRBJ1-2; D is perhaps TRBD1 (5 bases). Per germline, CDR1 MNHEY and CDR2 SVGAGI. V lost 0 bases, J lost 4 bases, and 12 bases lay in between. CDR3 size: 15 residues. The CDR3 region is CASSYSGRAIYGYTF. In nucleotides, the CDR3 is TGTGCCAGCAGTTACTCGGGCAGGGCTATCTATGGCTACACCTTC.

The table lists this clone with a few counts. The chain has TRBV20-1 and TRBJ2-7; D is uncertain. The germline V gene encodes CDR1 DFQATT and CDR2 SNEGSKA (reference sequence). This CDR3 comprises 14 residues. Trimming took 3 bases from V and 2 from J, leaving 14 bases between them. The CDR3 region has the DNA TGCAGTGCTAGTGGGCCGCAGAATCCCTACGAGCAGTACTTC. Its protein product is CSASGPQNPYEQYF.

The J gene is TRBJ2-7, the V gene TRBV28, with 11 bases aligning to TRBD2. CDR1 is MDHEN, CDR2 SYDVKM, per germline. The CDR3 is 18 amino acids. Trimming cost V 5 bases and J 5 bases; bases outside gene matches: 17. The CDR3: CASSLSPSSGRRLNEQYF. The CDR3 nucleotides read TGTGCCAGCAGTCTCTCCCCATCTAGCGGGAGGCGCTTGAACGAGCAGTACTTC.

The chain links TRBV6-5 to TRBJ1-1; TRBD1 might be the D (5 bases). This CDR3 has 13 residues. Trimming shortened V by 7 bases and J by 3 bases, and 12 bases separated the two germline ends. The germline CDR1 and CDR2 sequences are MNHEY and SVGAGI. CDR3 residues: CASIPEGDTEAFF. As DNA, the CDR3 is TGTGCCAGCATCCCAGAAGGGGACACTGAAGCTTTCTTT.

This clone was found a few times. The chain links TRBV3-1 (or the pseudogene TRBV3-2) to TRBJ2-2; 15 bases line up with TRBD2. CDR1 and CDR2 from the germline V gene are LGHDT and YNNKEL (reference sequence). V shed 2 bases, J shed 6 bases, and the junction held 13 bases outside the gene matches. CDR3 length equals 20 residues. CDR3 nucleotide sequence: TGTGCCAGCAGCCAAAGGACTAGCGGGAGGGCCATTGCAGTGTCCGGGGAGCTGTTTTTT. This translates into CASSQRTSGRAIAVSGELFF.

V is TRBV18 and J is TRBJ1-1; tentatively, D is TRBD1 (6 bases). Germline assignment: CDR1 KGHSH and CDR2 LQKENI. This CDR3 has 13 amino acids. The V and J ends lost 2 bases and 4 bases respectively, with 8 bases between them. The CDR3 coding sequence is TGTGCCAGCTCACCAGGACAGACCACTGAAGCTTTCTTT. Protein: CASSPGQTTEAFF.

This chain connects TRBV15 to TRBJ1-5; a possible D gene is TRBD1 (6 bases). The CDR3 has 16 residues. The V gene's germline CDR1 is LNHNV and CDR2 YYDKDF (reference sequence). V gave up 1 base and J gave up 0 bases, with 10 bases separating them. CDR3: CATSRARTDSNQPQHF. The CDR3 nucleotides read TGTGCCACCAGCAGAGCGCGGACAGATAGCAATCAGCCCCAGCATTTT.

This clone was seen a few times. The V and J genes are TRBV21-1 and TRBJ1-1; TRBD1, the table's D call, was not compared with the DNA. TRBV21-1 is described as a pseudogene. This CDR3 is 10 amino acids long. The CDR3 bases are TGTGCCAGCAGCGCAGTTGAAGCTTTCTTT. It is translated as CASSAVEAFF.

This clone was detected once. The chain couples TRBV9 to TRBJ2-2, with D unresolved. Trimming took off 0 bases at V and 1 base at J, with 7 bases between the two ends. CDR3 size: 15 residues. CDR1 is SGDLS, CDR2 YYNGEE, per germline. This CDR3 reads CASSVGGRNTGELFF. In DNA form, the CDR3 reads TGTGCCAGCAGCGTAGGAGGAAGGAACACCGGGGAGCTGTTTTTT.

The chain couples TRBV20-1 to TRBJ2-3; 9 bases are a match to TRBD1. CDR3 length: 14 residues. Germline CDR1 DFQATT, CDR2 SNEGSKA (reference sequence). V trimming: 3 bases; J trimming: 7 bases; junction bases outside the gene matches: 8. CDR3 DNA: TGCAGTGCTAGTCTTGGACAGGGGATTAATACGCAGTATTTT. It codes for CSASLGQGINTQYF.

This clone was seen more than once but under ten times. The chain carries TRBV15 and TRBJ2-1, with D possibly matching TRBD1 (5 bases). Germline values: CDR1 LNHNV, CDR2 YYDKDF (reference sequence). There are 14 residues in the CDR3. Trimming shortened V by 1 base and J by 3 bases, and 7 bases separated the two germline ends. DNA of the CDR3: TGTGCCACCAGCAGAGCAGGGCGCTACAATGAGCAGTTCTTC. Translating it yields CATSRAGRYNEQFF.

This clone was picked up one time. The chain employs TRBV6-5 and TRBJ2-1; D unclear. Trimming left V 7 bases short and J 6 bases short, with 16 bases between. The CDR3 runs to 14 residues. Looked up from germline, CDR1 is MNHEY and CDR2 is SVGAGI. CDR3 bases: TGTGCCAGCACTCCGACTCGTGCCCGCAATGAGCAGTTCTTC. As protein: CASTPTRARNEQFF.

Notes on this clone: An end of the junction does not agree with germline; a read error may underlie this. The chain combines TRBV9 with TRBJ1-2; the D gene is possibly TRBD1 (5 bases). The CDR3 length is 12 residues. The germline gives CDR1 SGDLS, CDR2 YYNGEE. The CDR3 protein is CASTSGGSVYAF. The CDR3 coding sequence is TGTGCCAGCACCTCGGGGGGATCCGTATACGCCTTC.

V usage is TRBV5-1 and J usage is TRBJ1-1; no definite D call. V was pared by 5 bases and J by 1 base, with 12 bases between. Germline V gene data show CDR1 as SGHRS and CDR2 as YFSETQ. This CDR3 has 14 residues. The CDR3 sequence is CASRPTPGNTEAFF. CDR3 in DNA: TGCGCCAGCAGACCCACTCCGGGGAACACTGAAGCTTTCTTT. Looking up the rest from reference TRBV5-1 and TRBJ1-1 gives the full variable domain: KAGVTQTPRYLIKTRGQQVTLSCSPISGHRSVSWYQQTPGQGLQFLFEYFSETQRNKGNFPGRFSGRQFSNSRSEMNVSTLELGDSALYLCASRPTPGNTEAFFGQGTRLTVV.

This clone occurred once. The CDR3 bases are TGTGCCAGCAGTTTAGGGGGGAACTATGGCTACACCTTC. It encodes CASSLGGNYGYTF. The V and J genes are TRBV27 and TRBJ1-2; tentatively, D is TRBD1 (5 bases). Germline lookup yields CDR1 MNHEY and CDR2 SMNVEV (reference sequence). The CDR3 has 13 residues. Between the trimmed V and J ends, which lost 2 bases and 2 bases, there was a span of 6 bases.

This clone was counted a few times. The V and J genes are TRBV18 and TRBJ2-2, with 12 nucleotides matching TRBD2. Germline lookup yields CDR1 KGHSH and CDR2 LQKENI. This CDR3 spans 16 amino acids. J was trimmed by 7 bases and V by 8 bases; bases with no gene match: 11. In DNA form, the CDR3 reads TGTGCCAGCGCGCTCCGACTAGCGGGAGCGGGCGGGGAGCTGTTTTTT. Residues: CASALRLAGAGGELFF.

This chain connects TRBV28 to TRBJ2-4, with 13 bases matching TRBD2. The V gene end was trimmed by 5 bases and the J gene end by 0 bases; junction bases not matched to a gene: 4. The CDR3 totals 17 residues. Germline lookup yields CDR1 MDHEN and CDR2 SYDVKM. CDR3 coding DNA: TGTGCCAGCAGTCCGACTAGCGGGGGGATAGCCAAAAACATTCAGTACTTC. Translating gives CASSPTSGGIAKNIQYF.

The CDR3 region has the DNA TGTGCCACCAGTGATCCATACAGGGGAACACGCTACGAGCAGTACTTC. Its protein is CATSDPYRGTRYEQYF. V gene TRBV24-1 combines with J gene TRBJ2-7; TRBD1 agrees at 7 bases. This CDR3 has 16 amino acids. Germline CDR1 KGHDR, CDR2 SFDVKD. The trim removed 3 bases at V and 3 bases at J, leaving 10 bases unmatched.

This chain connects TRBV6-4 to TRBJ1-2, with a possible D match to TRBD1 (6 bases). Germline-derived CDR1 and CDR2 are MRHNA and SNTAGT. V was cut by 7 bases and J by 3 bases, with 15 bases left in between. This CDR3 has 14 residues. The CDR3: CASTLEGVDYGYTF. CDR3 coding DNA: TGTGCCAGCACCCTCGAGGGGGTGGACTATGGCTACACCTTC.

V is TRBV7-6 and J is TRBJ2-7; 8 bases align to TRBD2. Per germline, CDR1 SGHVS and CDR2 FNYEAQ. The CDR3 runs to 15 residues. V shed 2 bases, J shed 1 base, and the junction held 4 bases outside the gene matches. Written as DNA, the CDR3 is TGTGCCAGCAGCTTATCTCCGGGAGGGTCCTACGAGCAGTACTTC. Its protein product is CASSLSPGGSYEQYF.